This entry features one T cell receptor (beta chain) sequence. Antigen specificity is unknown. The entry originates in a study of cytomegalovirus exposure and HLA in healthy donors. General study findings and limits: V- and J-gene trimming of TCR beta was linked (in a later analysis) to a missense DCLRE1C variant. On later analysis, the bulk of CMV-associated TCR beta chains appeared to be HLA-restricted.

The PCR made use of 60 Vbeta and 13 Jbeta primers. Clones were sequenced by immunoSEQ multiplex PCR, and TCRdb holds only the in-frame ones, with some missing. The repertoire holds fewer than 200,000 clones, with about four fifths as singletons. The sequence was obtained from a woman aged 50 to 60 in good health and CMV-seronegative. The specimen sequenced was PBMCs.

CDR3 in amino acids: CAWSVRGTQYF. CDR3 nucleotide sequence: TGTGCCTGGAGCGTACGGGGTACGCAGTATTTT. The gene calls are TRBV30 and TRBJ2-3; D might be TRBD2 (5 bases). Trimming left V 3 bases short and J 8 bases short, with 9 bases between. Germline CDR1 GTSNPN, CDR2 SVGIG (reference sequence). This CDR3 is 11 amino acids long.